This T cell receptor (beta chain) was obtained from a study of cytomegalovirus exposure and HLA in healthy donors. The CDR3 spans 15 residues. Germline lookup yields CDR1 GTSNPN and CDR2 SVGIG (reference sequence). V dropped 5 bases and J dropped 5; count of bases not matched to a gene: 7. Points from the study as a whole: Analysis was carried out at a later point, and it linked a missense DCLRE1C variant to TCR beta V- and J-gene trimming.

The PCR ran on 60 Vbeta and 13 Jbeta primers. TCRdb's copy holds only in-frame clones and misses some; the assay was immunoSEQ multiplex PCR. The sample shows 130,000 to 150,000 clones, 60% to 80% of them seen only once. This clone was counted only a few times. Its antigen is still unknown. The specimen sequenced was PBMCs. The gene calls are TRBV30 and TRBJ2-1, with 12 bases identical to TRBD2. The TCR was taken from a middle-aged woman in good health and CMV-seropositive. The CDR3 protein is CAWPTSGGPHNEQFF. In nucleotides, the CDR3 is TGTGCCTGGCCCACTAGCGGGGGGCCCCACAATGAGCAGTTCTTC.